This T cell receptor beta chain comes out of a study of cytomegalovirus exposure and HLA in healthy donors. Findings and caveats of the study: TCR beta chains numbering 164 were designated cytomegalovirus-associated. In a later analysis, at a false discovery rate of 0.05, approximately 16,000 TCR beta sequences matched HLA alleles. Earlier results showed most TCR beta V segments being productive about 87% or about 30% of the time.

Germline CDR1 SGHTA, CDR2 FQGNSA. V gave up 4 bases and J gave up 7 bases; unmatched junction bases: 6. The length of the CDR3 is 13 residues. Amplification used 60 Vbeta primers and 13 Jbeta primers. The protocol was immunoSEQ multiplex PCR, while the TCRdb copy is restricted to in-frame clones and leaves out a portion. The data show about 160,000 clones, around 85% seen once. This clone appeared a single time. The antigen is not known. Input material: PBMCs. This receptor was taken from a man aged 50-60 years in good health and CMV-seropositive. The chain joins TRBV7-2 to TRBJ2-7; 8 nucleotides line up with TRBD2. The CDR3 nucleotides read TGTGCCAGCAGCTCTTCGCCGGGGGGGGAGCAGTACTTC. Protein sequence: CASSSSPGGEQYF.